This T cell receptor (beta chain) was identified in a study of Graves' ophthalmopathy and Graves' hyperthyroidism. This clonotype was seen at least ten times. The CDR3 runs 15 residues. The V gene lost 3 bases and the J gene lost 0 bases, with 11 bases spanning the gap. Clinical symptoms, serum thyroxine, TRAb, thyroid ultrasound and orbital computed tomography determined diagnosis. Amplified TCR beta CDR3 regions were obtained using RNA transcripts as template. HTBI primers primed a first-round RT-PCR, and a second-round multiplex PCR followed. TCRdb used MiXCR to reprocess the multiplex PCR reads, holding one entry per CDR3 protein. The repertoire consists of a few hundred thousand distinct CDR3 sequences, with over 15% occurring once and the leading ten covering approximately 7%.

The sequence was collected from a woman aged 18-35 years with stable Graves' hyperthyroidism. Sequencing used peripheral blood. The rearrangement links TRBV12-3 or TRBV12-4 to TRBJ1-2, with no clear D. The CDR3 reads CASSFSVFSNYGYTF. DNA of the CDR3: TGTGCCAGCAGTTTCTCTGTGTTTTCTAACTATGGCTACACCTTC.